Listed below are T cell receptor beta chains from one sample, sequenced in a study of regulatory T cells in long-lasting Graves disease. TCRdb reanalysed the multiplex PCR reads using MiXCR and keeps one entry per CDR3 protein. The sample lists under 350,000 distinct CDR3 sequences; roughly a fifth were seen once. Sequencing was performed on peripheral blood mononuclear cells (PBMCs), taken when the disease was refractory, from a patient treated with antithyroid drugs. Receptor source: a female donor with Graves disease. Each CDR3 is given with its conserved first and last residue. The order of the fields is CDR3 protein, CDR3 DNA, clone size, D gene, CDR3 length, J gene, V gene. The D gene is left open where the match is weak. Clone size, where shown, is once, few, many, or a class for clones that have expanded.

CDR3aa: CSPFRPFNTEAFF
CDR3nt: TGCAGCCCTTTCCGGCCTTTTAACACTGAAGCTTTCTTT
abundance: NA
d_gene: NA
len: 13
j_gene: TRBJ1-1
v_gene: TRBV20-1

CDR3aa: CASSQVRDNQPQHF
CDR3nt: TGCGCCAGCAGCCAAGTAAGGGACAATCAGCCCCAGCATTTT
abundance: few
d_gene: NA
len: 14
j_gene: TRBJ1-5
v_gene: TRBV4-1

CDR3aa: CSAHQLAGETQYF
CDR3nt: TGCAGTGCCCATCAACTAGCGGGAGAGACCCAGTACTTC
abundance: many
d_gene: TRBD2
len: 13
j_gene: TRBJ2-5
v_gene: TRBV20-1

CDR3aa: CASSDLRTGEAFF
CDR3nt: TGTGCCAGCAGTGACCTGAGGACGGGAGAAGCTTTCTTT
abundance: many
d_gene: NA
len: 13
j_gene: TRBJ1-1
v_gene: TRBV9

CDR3aa: CASLKTDQMSTEAFF
CDR3nt: TGTGCCAGCTTAAAAACAGACCAGATGTCCACTGAAGCTTTCTTT
abundance: few
d_gene: NA
len: 15
j_gene: TRBJ1-1
v_gene: TRBV18

CDR3aa: CASSIEGLNTGELFF
CDR3nt: TGTGCCAGCAGCATAGAGGGCCTGAACACCGGGGAGCTGTTTTTT
abundance: NA
d_gene: NA
len: 15
j_gene: TRBJ2-2
v_gene: TRBV7-6

CDR3aa: CASSYSSGSTDTQYF
CDR3nt: TGTGCCAGCAGTTACTCGTCCGGGAGCACAGATACGCAGTATTTT
abundance: once
d_gene: NA
len: 15
j_gene: TRBJ2-3
v_gene: TRBV6-2/TRBV6-3

CDR3aa: CASSPGTQRSPLHF
CDR3nt: TGTGCCAGCAGTCCCGGGACCCAACGGAGTCCCCTCCACTTT
abundance: NA
d_gene: NA
len: 14
j_gene: TRBJ1-6
v_gene: TRBV11-2

CDR3aa: CSARMDRGGGYTF
CDR3nt: TGCAGTGCTAGAATGGACAGGGGCGGTGGCTACACCTTC
abundance: NA
d_gene: TRBD1
len: 13
j_gene: TRBJ1-2
v_gene: TRBV20-1

CDR3aa: CASSRGGHEQYF
CDR3nt: TGTGCCAGCAGCCGCGGGGGCCACGAGCAGTACTTC
abundance: NA
d_gene: NA
len: 12
j_gene: TRBJ2-7
v_gene: TRBV27

CDR3aa: CASTRRGADTQYF
CDR3nt: TGTGCCAGCACCCGGCGGGGGGCAGATACGCAGTATTTT
abundance: NA
d_gene: TRBD2
len: 13
j_gene: TRBJ2-3
v_gene: TRBV28

CDR3aa: CASSFSEDTEAFF
CDR3nt: TGTGCCAGCAGCTTCAGTGAGGACACTGAAGCTTTCTTT
abundance: many
d_gene: NA
len: 13
j_gene: TRBJ1-1
v_gene: TRBV7-2

CDR3aa: CSARLGDRSSPLHF
CDR3nt: TGCAGTGCTAGGCTCGGGGACCGTAGTTCACCCCTCCACTTT
abundance: many
d_gene: NA
len: 14
j_gene: TRBJ1-6
v_gene: TRBV20-1

CDR3aa: CASRLPVTYGYTF
CDR3nt: TGTGCCAGCAGACTGCCGGTGACCTATGGCTACACCTTC
abundance: NA
d_gene: NA
len: 13
j_gene: TRBJ1-2
v_gene: TRBV6-1

CDR3aa: CASSLIGELFF
CDR3nt: TGTGCCAGCAGCCTCATCGGGGAGCTGTTTTTT
abundance: many
d_gene: NA
len: 11
j_gene: TRBJ2-2
v_gene: TRBV12-3/TRBV12-4

CDR3aa: CASSYSTGNYGYTF
CDR3nt: TGTGCCAGCAGTTACTCGACGGGGAACTATGGCTACACCTTC
abundance: many
d_gene: NA
len: 14
j_gene: TRBJ1-2
v_gene: TRBV6-5

CDR3aa: CASSSGLRLGEQFF
CDR3nt: TGTGCCAGCAGTTCGGGACTAAGGTTGGGTGAGCAGTTCTTC
abundance: few
d_gene: TRBD2
len: 14
j_gene: TRBJ2-1
v_gene: TRBV28

CDR3aa: CASSPQRYIQYF
CDR3nt: TGTGCCAGCAGCCCACAAAGGTACATTCAGTACTTC
abundance: few
d_gene: NA
len: 12
j_gene: TRBJ2-4
v_gene: TRBV11-2

CDR3aa: CASSLSSGGDTGELFF
CDR3nt: TGTGCCAGCAGTTTATCATCGGGGGGGGACACCGGGGAGCTGTTTTTT
abundance: few
d_gene: TRBD2
len: 16
j_gene: TRBJ2-2
v_gene: TRBV12-3/TRBV12-4

CDR3aa: CSVEQQGVGGYTF
CDR3nt: TGCAGCGTTGAACAACAGGGGGTTGGGGGCTACACCTTC
abundance: NA
d_gene: TRBD1
len: 13
j_gene: TRBJ1-2
v_gene: TRBV29-1

CDR3aa: CASSMSYRTEVHGANVLTF
CDR3nt: TGTGCCAGTAGTATGAGTTATAGGACAGAAGTTCATGGGGCCAACGTCCTGACTTTC
abundance: NA
d_gene: NA
len: 19
j_gene: TRBJ2-6
v_gene: TRBV19

CDR3aa: CASSYQDEQYF
CDR3nt: TGTGCCAGCAGCTACCAGGACGAGCAGTACTTC
abundance: few
d_gene: NA
len: 11
j_gene: TRBJ2-7
v_gene: TRBV7-2

CDR3aa: CASRTGANSPLHF
CDR3nt: TGTGCCAGCAGAACAGGGGCTAATTCACCCCTCCACTTT
abundance: many
d_gene: TRBD1
len: 13
j_gene: TRBJ1-6
v_gene: TRBV28

CDR3aa: CASSLRGSRQPQHF
CDR3nt: TGTGCCAGCAGCTTACGGGGGAGTCGTCAGCCCCAGCATTTT
abundance: few
d_gene: NA
len: 14
j_gene: TRBJ1-5
v_gene: TRBV6-1

CDR3aa: CASSPGLAGSSTDTQYF
CDR3nt: TGTGCCAGCTCACCGGGACTAGCGGGTTCTAGCACAGATACGCAGTATTTT
abundance: NA
d_gene: TRBD2
len: 17
j_gene: TRBJ2-3
v_gene: TRBV18

CDR3aa: CASSPRGTGSYEQYF
CDR3nt: TGTGCCAGCAGCCCCAGGGGGACAGGCTCCTACGAGCAGTACTTC
abundance: many
d_gene: TRBD1
len: 15
j_gene: TRBJ2-7
v_gene: TRBV11-1

CDR3aa: CASSATPTSGIFREQYF
CDR3nt: TGTGCCAGCAGCGCCACCCCTACTAGCGGGATTTTCCGCGAGCAGTACTTC
abundance: once
d_gene: TRBD2
len: 17
j_gene: TRBJ2-7
v_gene: TRBV7-3

CDR3aa: CASSLWGGENTEAFF
CDR3nt: TGTGCCAGCAGCTTATGGGGTGGGGAGAACACTGAAGCTTTCTTT
abundance: many
d_gene: NA
len: 15
j_gene: TRBJ1-1
v_gene: TRBV7-2

CDR3aa: CATAYGYNEQFF
CDR3nt: TGTGCCACCGCCTACGGTTACAATGAGCAGTTCTTC
abundance: NA
d_gene: NA
len: 12
j_gene: TRBJ2-1
v_gene: TRBV15

CDR3aa: CASRPGHLKGGDTQYF
CDR3nt: TGTGCCAGCAGGCCGGGACATCTAAAAGGAGGAGATACGCAGTATTTT
abundance: NA
d_gene: NA
len: 16
j_gene: TRBJ2-3
v_gene: TRBV6-2/TRBV6-3

CDR3aa: CASSGRDRTDSAEAFF
CDR3nt: TGTGCCAGCAGCGGCCGGGACAGGACCGATAGCGCTGAAGCTTTCTTT
abundance: many
d_gene: TRBD1
len: 16
j_gene: TRBJ1-1
v_gene: TRBV12-3/TRBV12-4

CDR3aa: CASSLNAGLVIETQYF
CDR3nt: TGTGCCAGCAGCTTAAACGCAGGGTTAGTAATCGAGACCCAGTACTTC
abundance: NA
d_gene: NA
len: 16
j_gene: TRBJ2-5
v_gene: TRBV13

CDR3aa: CASSYEGGWNQPQHF
CDR3nt: TGTGCCAGCAGTTACGAGGGGGGGTGGAATCAGCCCCAGCATTTT
abundance: many
d_gene: NA
len: 15
j_gene: TRBJ1-5
v_gene: TRBV6-2/TRBV6-3

CDR3aa: CASRPPGGGYTF
CDR3nt: TGTGCCAGCAGACCCCCGGGGGGGGGCTACACCTTC
abundance: many
d_gene: NA
len: 12
j_gene: TRBJ1-2
v_gene: TRBV12-3/TRBV12-4

CDR3aa: CASSLGGQINSPLHF
CDR3nt: TGTGCCAGCAGCTTAGGGGGACAGATTAATTCACCCCTCCACTTT
abundance: many
d_gene: TRBD1
len: 15
j_gene: TRBJ1-6
v_gene: TRBV7-8

CDR3aa: CASSDSNIQYF
CDR3nt: TGTGCCAGCAGTGACTCGAACATTCAGTACTTC
abundance: NA
d_gene: NA
len: 11
j_gene: TRBJ2-4
v_gene: TRBV2

CDR3aa: CAWSVIRSRYGETGELFF
CDR3nt: TGTGCCTGGAGTGTAATTAGGAGTAGATACGGGGAGACCGGGGAGCTGTTTTTT
abundance: NA
d_gene: NA
len: 18
j_gene: TRBJ2-2
v_gene: TRBV30

CDR3aa: CASRGGGERSPYEQYF
CDR3nt: TGTGCCAGCAGGGGGGGGGGAGAGCGGTCTCCCTACGAGCAGTACTTC
abundance: NA
d_gene: TRBD2
len: 16
j_gene: TRBJ2-7
v_gene: TRBV3-1

CDR3aa: CASSWRPDTQYF
CDR3nt: TGTGCCAGCAGTTGGAGACCAGATACGCAGTATTTT
abundance: NA
d_gene: NA
len: 12
j_gene: TRBJ2-3
v_gene: TRBV12-3/TRBV12-4

CDR3aa: CASSPLGDQPQHF
CDR3nt: TGTGCCAGCAGCCCCCTAGGTGATCAGCCCCAGCATTTT
abundance: many
d_gene: NA
len: 13
j_gene: TRBJ1-5
v_gene: TRBV18

CDR3aa: CASSPPAGQGKDEKLFF
CDR3nt: TGTGCCAGCAGTCCTCCCGCGGGACAGGGGAAGGATGAAAAACTGTTTTTT
abundance: many
d_gene: TRBD1
len: 17
j_gene: TRBJ1-4
v_gene: TRBV6-1

CDR3aa: CASSSGGGSHNQPQHF
CDR3nt: TGTGCCAGCAGTTCCGGTGGGGGATCACACAATCAGCCCCAGCATTTT
abundance: many
d_gene: NA
len: 16
j_gene: TRBJ1-5
v_gene: TRBV28

CDR3aa: CSVGERGTYEQYF
CDR3nt: TGCAGCGTTGGGGAAAGGGGAACCTACGAGCAGTACTTC
abundance: few
d_gene: NA
len: 13
j_gene: TRBJ2-7
v_gene: TRBV29-1

CDR3aa: CASNAPISPYEQYF
CDR3nt: TGTGCCAGCAATGCGCCAATTTCCCCCTACGAGCAGTACTTC
abundance: NA
d_gene: NA
len: 14
j_gene: TRBJ2-7
v_gene: TRBV5-1